The 21 T cell receptor beta chains listed next were all sequenced from one sample in a study of CD8 T cells in Susac syndrome. The RNA input was about 0.5 to 1 ug, and it was reverse transcribed with random hexamers. TCRdb recomputed calls from the immunoSEQ multiplex PCR reads with MiXCR, one row per CDR3 protein. The data show about 140,000 distinct CDR3 sequences, 90% to 95% seen once. Sample: CD4+ T cells from PBMCs. Every receptor here comes from a human donor with multiple sclerosis.

Comments on this clonotype: An end of the junction does not agree with germline; a read error may underlie this. The CDR3 nucleotides read TGCGCCAGCAGCCAAGATATAGTTTCGGGACGGTCGTCTTCCTTC. This gives the protein CASSQDIVSGRSSSF. The chain has TRBV4-3 and TRBJ1-2; D might be TRBD1 (5 bases). CDR3 size: 15 residues. Germline CDR1 and CDR2: LGHNA and YSLEER.

This chain joins TRBV6-5 and TRBJ1-2, with TRBD1 as a possible D gene (6 bases). The CDR3 extends over 14 amino acids. V dropped 5 bases and J dropped 8 bases, with 18 bases sitting between them. Germline CDR1 and CDR2: MNHEY and SVGAGI. As DNA, the CDR3 is TGTGCCAGCAGTCAACGTAGGGGGGCGCGCGGCTACACCTTC. It codes for CASSQRRGARGYTF.

This clonotype was seen once. This chain uses TRBV5-1 with TRBJ2-7, with 12 bases matching TRBD2. The CDR3 is 15 residues long. Germline CDR1 is SGHRS and CDR2 is YFSETQ. Trimming at V came to 2 bases and at J to 5 bases, leaving 5 bases not matched to a gene. CDR3 bases: TGCGCCAGCAGCTTTCGACTAGCGGGGGCCCACGAGCAGTACTTC. Its protein is CASSFRLAGAHEQYF.

The chain uses TRBV29-1 and TRBJ1-3; TRBD1 matches 8 bases. Germline V CDR1 and CDR2: SQVTM, ANQGSEA. This CDR3 spans 13 amino acids. V was pared by 6 bases and J by 4 bases, with 5 bases of the junction left unmatched. The CDR3 DNA reads TGCAGCGTCACACGGACAGGGGGAAACACCATATATTTT. This gives the protein CSVTRTGGNTIYF. Together with reference TRBV29-1 and TRBJ1-3, the CDR3 gives the full variable domain: SAVISQKPSRDICQRGTSLTIQCQVDSQVTMMFWYRQQPGQSLTLIATANQGSEATYESGFVIDKFPISRPNLTFSTLTVSNMSPEDSSIYLCSVTRTGGNTIYFGEGSWLTVV.

V gene TRBV30 combines with J gene TRBJ1-3, with D uncertain. Trimming removed 5 bases from V and 1 base from J, with 6 bases in between. The CDR3 is made up of 12 amino acids. Germline V lookup: CDR1 GTSNPN, CDR2 SVGIG (reference sequence). This CDR3 is CAWDESGNTIYF. CDR3 bases: TGTGCCTGGGACGAATCTGGAAACACCATATATTTT.

The J gene is TRBJ1-3, the V gene TRBV25-1; D gene unclear. Germline V gene sequence: CDR1 MGHDK, CDR2 SYGVNS. V dropped 1 base and J dropped 5 bases, with 9 bases sitting between them. This CDR3 has 14 amino acids. CDR3: CASSESQLRNTIYF. DNA for the CDR3: TGTGCCAGCAGTGAATCCCAGCTTCGAAACACCATATATTTT.

The genes are TRBV5-4 and TRBJ1-5; no clear D gene. Germline assignment: CDR1 SGHNT and CDR2 YYREEE (reference sequence). The CDR3 sequence is 13 residues long. Trimming cost V 0 bases and J 5 bases, with 6 bases left between them. CDR3 region: CASSLDGDQPQHF. The DNA of the CDR3 is TGTGCCAGCAGCTTGGATGGGGATCAGCCCCAGCATTTT.

This clonotype was observed a handful of times. The chain's CDR3 is CASSLSSGGETQYF. The DNA of the CDR3 is TGTGCCAGCAGCTTATCCAGCGGGGGAGAGACCCAGTACTTC. J is TRBJ2-5 and V is TRBV7-9, with 8 bases identical to TRBD2. The V segment lost 2 bases and the J segment 4 bases; nucleotides outside the gene matches: 3. CDR3 length: 14 amino acids. In germline, CDR1 is SEHNR, CDR2 FQNEAQ (reference sequence). Variable domain in full (rest from reference TRBV7-9 and TRBJ2-5): DTGVSQNPRHKITKRGQNVTFRCDPISEHNRLYWYRQTLGQGPEFLTYFQNEAQLEKSRLLSDRFSAERPKGSFSTLEIQRTEQGDSAMYLCASSLSSGGETQYFGPGTRLLVL.

Only one count was recorded for this clonotype. The chain uses TRBV29-1 and TRBJ1-2; D is unclear. Trimming cost V 2 bases and J 5 bases, with 21 bases left between them. Germline V gene sequence: CDR1 SQVTM, CDR2 ANQGSEA. The CDR3 has 16 amino acids. CDR3 DNA: TGCAGCGTTGAAATCAGACACGGGCGAAACAAGTATGGCTACACCTTC. Its protein is CSVEIRHGRNKYGYTF.

J is TRBJ1-5 and V is TRBV30; D is unresolved. Trimming left V 5 bases short and J 4 bases short, with 15 bases between. The germline CDR1 and CDR2 sequences are GTSNPN and SVGIG (reference sequence). The CDR3 extends over 14 amino acids. The CDR3 loop is CAWGSAGVNQPQHF. As DNA, the CDR3 is TGTGCCTGGGGCTCGGCAGGCGTAAATCAGCCCCAGCATTTT.

This chain connects TRBV20-1 to TRBJ1-4; D might be TRBD1 (5 bases). V lost 2 bases, J lost 9 bases, and 25 bases lay in between. Germline V gene lookup returns CDR1 DFQATT and CDR2 SNEGSKA (reference sequence). CDR3 length: 17 amino acids. The CDR3 DNA follows: TGCAGTGCTAGAATAAACTGGGGACTCCCGGAAGTACAAAAACTGTTTTTT. Translating gives CSARINWGLPEVQKLFF.

The chain carries TRBV7-3 and TRBJ2-3; D remains unclear. This CDR3 contains 13 residues. V was trimmed by 3 bases and J by 4 bases, leaving 8 bases between them. Germline CDR1 and CDR2: SGHTA and FQGTGA. CDR3 residues: CASSFQGSDTQYF. CDR3 sequence (DNA): TGTGCCAGCAGCTTTCAAGGGTCAGATACGCAGTATTTT. Variable domain in full (rest from reference TRBV7-3 and TRBJ2-3): GAGVSQTPSNKVTEKGKYVELRCDPISGHTALYWYRQSLGQGPEFLIYFQGTGAADDSGLPNDRFFAVRPEGSVSTLKIQRTERGDSAVYLCASSFQGSDTQYFGPGTRLTVL.

The chain has TRBV29-1 and TRBJ2-1; 11 bases agree with TRBD2. This CDR3 has 14 residues. Losses at the gene ends were 6 bases for V and 2 bases for J; bases not matched to a gene: 3. The germline CDR1 and CDR2 sequences are SQVTM and ANQGSEA. The CDR3 region is CSVEGLAAYNEQFF. The CDR3 nucleotides read TGCAGCGTGGAGGGACTAGCGGCCTACAATGAGCAGTTCTTC.

The chain combines TRBV12-3 or TRBV12-4 with TRBJ2-7, with no clear D. This CDR3 contains 13 residues. V was cut by 1 base and J by 3 bases, with 7 bases left in between. The chain's CDR3 is CASSLGQIYEQYF. For the CDR3, the DNA is TGTGCCAGCAGTTTAGGGCAGATCTACGAGCAGTACTTC.

This chain uses TRBV3-1 with TRBJ2-5; 9 bases are a match to TRBD1. CDR1 is LGHDT, CDR2 YNNKEL, per germline (reference sequence). V lost 6 bases and J lost 1; bases outside the gene matches: 12. The CDR3 extends over 17 amino acids. CDR3 protein: CASSRGSPGQGQETQYF. CDR3 nucleotides: TGTGCCAGCAGTCGGGGGAGTCCGGGACAGGGCCAAGAGACCCAGTACTTC.

This sequence joins TRBV6-1 and TRBJ2-7, with D perhaps TRBD1 or TRBD2 (5 bases each). Germline lookup yields CDR1 MNHNS and CDR2 SASEGT. The CDR3 extends over 13 amino acids. The V end was cut by 4 bases, the J end by 3 bases, with 10 bases between. This chain's CDR3 is CASSGGRRYEQYF. CDR3 bases: TGTGCCAGCAGTGGGGGACGACGCTACGAGCAGTACTTC.

The gene calls are TRBV27 and TRBJ2-1; TRBD2 agrees at 7 bases. The CDR3 covers 16 residues. V shed 4 bases and J 6 bases; nucleotides not matched to a gene: 12. Germline V gene sequence: CDR1 MNHEY, CDR2 SMNVEV (reference sequence). This CDR3 is CASSSLVGEGLNEQFF. CDR3 in DNA: TGTGCCAGCAGTTCACTCGTAGGGGAGGGCCTCAATGAGCAGTTCTTC.

CDR3 nucleotides: TGTGCCAGCAGCTCTCCGGGACAGGTTAACTATGGCTACACCTTC. As protein: CASSSPGQVNYGYTF. This chain uses TRBV28 with TRBJ1-2; 8 bases agree with TRBD1. In germline, CDR1 is MDHEN, CDR2 SYDVKM. This CDR3 has 15 amino acids. V was clipped by 6 bases and J by 1 base; unmatched bases: 7.

This chain connects TRBV5-1 to TRBJ1-5; D is unresolved. V lost 3 bases and J 5 bases, leaving 9 bases between the germline ends. The germline V gene encodes CDR1 SGHRS and CDR2 YFSETQ. The CDR3 sequence is 13 residues long. The CDR3 spells CASSWAGDQPQHF. The CDR3 coding sequence is TGCGCCAGCAGCTGGGCCGGGGATCAGCCCCAGCATTTT.

The genes are TRBV7-2 and TRBJ2-7; D tentatively fits TRBD1 or TRBD2 (5 bases each). The CDR3 totals 14 residues. From germline, CDR1 is SGHTA and CDR2 FQGNSA. The V end was cut by 4 bases, the J end by 4 bases, with 14 bases between. The DNA of the CDR3 is TGTGCCAGCAGCTACCGGGACCTTGATTACGAGCAGTACTTC. Protein product: CASSYRDLDYEQYF. The whole variable domain, filled in from reference TRBV7-2 and TRBJ2-7, reads GAGVSQSPSNKVTEKGKDVELRCDPISGHTALYWYRQSLGQGLEFLIYFQGNSAPDKSGLPSDRFSAERTGGSVSTLTIQRTQQEDSAVYLCASSYRDLDYEQYFGPGTRLTVT.

J is TRBJ2-1 and V is TRBV9; TRBD2 agrees at 9 bases. From germline, CDR1 is SGDLS and CDR2 YYNGEE. The CDR3 is 17 residues long. J gave up 8 bases and V 0 bases, and 12 bases lay outside the gene matches. CDR3 nucleotide sequence: TGTGCCAGCAGCGTAGTTGGCGGGAGGGCCTCTAGGGATGAGCAGTTCTTC. The encoded protein is CASSVVGGRASRDEQFF. Complete variable domain (other parts from reference TRBV9 and TRBJ2-1): DSGVTQTPKHLITATGQRVTLRCSPRSGDLSVYWYQQSLDQGLQFLIQYYNGEERAKGNILERFSAQQFPDLHSELNLSSLELGDSALYFCASSVVGGRASRDEQFFGPGTRLTVL.